This T cell receptor (beta chain) was documented in a study of CD8+CD57+ T cells in acquired aplastic anemia. Profiles of TCR beta VDJ and CDR3 were generated from a genomic DNA template. TCRdb ran MiXCR on the reads and lists one entry per CDR3 protein. The sample contains just over 400,000 distinct CDR3 sequences, under 80% of which appear only once. For this clonotype: At one boundary the junction diverges from the germline segment, which might be a read error.

CDR3 length: 12 residues. This receptor was identified in a human donor in good health, serving as a control. This chain joins TRBV12-3 or TRBV12-4 and TRBJ1-2; D is perhaps TRBD1 (5 bases). The sequencing sample was made of sorted CD4+, CD8+, or CD8+CD57+ T cells (not recorded which) from PBMCs. The CDR3 nucleotides read TGCGCCAGCAGCCGCGACAGTTGGGTCCACACCTTC. Amino acids: CASSRDSWVHTF.